The clone carrying this TCR beta chain has a count of ten or more. Antigen: not known. TCR beta libraries were made by quantitative 5'-RACE with molecular barcodes. TCRdb reprocessed the 5' RACE reads via MiXCR and lists one record per CDR3 protein. The sample carries 85,000 to 100,000 distinct CDR3 sequences, roughly 10% recorded once. This specimen belongs to a study of CD8 T cells in ankylosing spondylitis. Findings and limits, study-wide: Blood of patients with ankylosing spondylitis appeared to be characterized by a TCR beta motif of eight highly homologous variants. Disease-linked clones were reportedly significantly enriched in matched ankylosing spondylitis synovial fluid.

Looked up from germline, CDR1 is SEHNR and CDR2 is FQNEAQ (reference sequence). Trimming removed 5 bases from V and 4 bases from J; junction bases left unmatched: 4. The CDR3 spans 13 residues. Material for sequencing was blood, either unsorted or a sorted T cell fraction (not recorded which). The TCR was taken from a male donor with ankylosing spondylitis or in good health (not recorded which). The chain recombines TRBV7-9 with TRBJ2-5; the match to TRBD1 covers 7 bases. The CDR3 sequence: CASSQPGGETQYF. The CDR3 region has the DNA TGTGCCAGCAGCCAACCAGGGGGAGAGACCCAGTACTTC.